The 15 T cell receptor beta chains below were found in one sample sequenced in a study of T cells in Graves' hyperthyroidism and ophthalmopathy. Regions amplified from RNA transcripts were the TCR beta CDR3 regions. RT-PCR in the first round (using the HTBI primer set) targeted the TCR CDR3. TCRdb ran MiXCR on the multiplex PCR reads and lists one entry per CDR3 protein. The sample lists roughly 800,000 distinct CDR3 sequences, roughly 40% seen once, with approximately 8.7% in the top ten. Sequencing used blood. These receptors were taken from a man aged 18 to 29 with Graves' hyperthyroidism.

In regard to this clonotype: One end of the junction fails to match germline, which may point to a read error. This chain links TRBV7-9 with TRBJ2-7; tentatively, D is TRBD1 (6 bases). Per the germline V gene, CDR1 is SEHNR and CDR2 is FQNEAQ (reference sequence). The length of the CDR3 is 15 residues. CDR3 coding DNA: TGCGCCAGCAGCCGAGCCCCCTCAGGGGTGGATGAGCAGTACTTC. Encoded protein: CASSRAPSGVDEQYF.

At least ten counts were recorded for this clonotype. The J gene is TRBJ2-5, the V gene TRBV29-1; D may be TRBD2 (5 bases). The germline V gene has CDR1 SQVTM and CDR2 ANQGSEA. This CDR3 contains 13 residues. The V and J ends lost 5 bases and 1 base respectively, with 11 bases between them. In DNA form, the CDR3 reads TGCAGCGTTTCGAGGAGCGGCCAAGAGACCCAGTACTTC. Translated: CSVSRSGQETQYF.

This clonotype has a count of ten or more. V gene TRBV24-1 combines with J gene TRBJ1-2; D is unclear. V was clipped by 2 bases and J by 8 bases, with 5 bases between them. The length of the CDR3 is 11 residues. The germline CDR1 and CDR2 sequences are KGHDR and SFDVKD. CDR3: CATSDSWGYTF. CDR3 sequence (DNA): TGTGCCACCAGTGATTCATGGGGCTACACCTTC.

This clonotype was picked up a small number of times. CDR3: CASSWSGGELFF. CDR3 DNA: TGTGCCAGCAGCTGGTCGGGCGGGGAGCTGTTTTTT. The chain recombines TRBV9 with TRBJ2-2; D unclear. Trimming shortened V by 4 bases and J by 7 bases, and 8 bases separated the two germline ends. There are 12 residues in the CDR3. CDR1 is SGDLS and CDR2 is YYNGEE in the germline V gene.

This clonotype was counted between two and nine times. V gene TRBV7-8 combines with J gene TRBJ2-2, with no clear D. With 5 bases removed from V and 0 bases from J, the gap between germline ends came to 7 bases. CDR1 and CDR2 (germline): SGHVS, FQNEAQ. The CDR3 consists of 14 residues. The CDR3 reads CASSTPSNTGELFF. The CDR3 DNA reads as TGTGCCAGCAGCACGCCTTCGAACACCGGGGAGCTGTTTTTT.

This clonotype came up many times. CDR3 sequence: CASSKDQGFGELFF. CDR3 DNA sequence: TGTGCCAGCAGCAAGGATCAGGGGTTCGGGGAGCTGTTTTTT. V and J are TRBV7-3 and TRBJ2-2, with D perhaps matching TRBD1 (6 bases). In germline, CDR1 is SGHTA, CDR2 FQGTGA. This CDR3 is 14 amino acids long. The V end was cut by 5 bases, the J end by 7 bases, with 14 bases between.

This clonotype was counted ten times or more. V and J are TRBV24-1 and TRBJ2-5; 9 bases fit TRBD2. V gave up 10 bases and J gave up 6 bases; unmatched junction bases: 11. This CDR3 is 14 amino acids long. Germline values: CDR1 KGHDR, CDR2 SFDVKD. The CDR3 spells CATRASGKRQTQYF. In DNA form, the CDR3 reads TGTGCCACACGTGCTAGCGGGAAACGGCAGACCCAGTACTTC.

This clonotype has more than one count but fewer than ten. The chain employs TRBV20-1 and TRBJ2-7; 9 bases fit TRBD2. The CDR3 sequence is 15 residues long. The germline CDR1 and CDR2 sequences are DFQATT and SNEGSKA (reference sequence). Trimming took 4 bases from V and 4 from J; bases not matched to a gene: 11. The CDR3: CSATTREGLGYEQYF. CDR3 in DNA: TGCAGTGCTACGACGCGGGAGGGCCTCGGGTACGAGCAGTACTTC.

This chain connects TRBV20-1 to TRBJ1-1; TRBD1 aligns across 8 bases. Losses at the gene ends were 6 bases for V and 2 bases for J; bases not matched to a gene: 11. The germline V gene encodes CDR1 DFQATT and CDR2 SNEGSKA (reference sequence). This CDR3 is built from 15 residues. The CDR3, as DNA: TGCAGTGCCCCATCAGGGGGCATGTCTAACACTGAAGCTTTCTTT. Translating it yields CSAPSGGMSNTEAFF.

This clonotype was observed once. V gene TRBV29-1 combines with J gene TRBJ2-7; TRBD2 is a possible D gene (7 bases). The CDR3 totals 13 residues. The V end was cut by 8 bases, the J end by 1 base, with 15 bases between. In germline, CDR1 is SQVTM, CDR2 ANQGSEA. CDR3 in amino acids: CSYEGGPSYEQYF. The CDR3 DNA reads as TGCAGCTATGAGGGGGGGCCGTCCTACGAGCAGTACTTC.

Note on this clonotype: A read error may produce the germline difference seen at one junction end. The chain couples TRBV7-2 to TRBJ2-5, with D possibly called TRBD1 or TRBD2 (6 bases each). The CDR3 contains 16 residues. Germline lookup yields CDR1 SGHTA and CDR2 FQGNSA. The CDR3 reads CASSQDWRGVQETQYF. CDR3 nucleotides: TGCGCCAGCAGCCAAGATTGGAGGGGGGTCCAAGAGACCCAGTACTTC.

The chain combines TRBV10-3 with TRBJ2-7; tentatively, D is TRBD2 (6 bases). The CDR3 spans 14 residues. Germline V gene sequence: CDR1 ENHRY, CDR2 SYGVKD. Trimming removed 3 bases at V and 7 bases at J, with 16 bases between. The CDR3 DNA sequence: TGTGCCATCAGTGATGGGGGGTTTGCCGGGGAGCAGTACTTC. Translating gives CAISDGGFAGEQYF.

This clonotype was detected ten times or more. J is TRBJ1-5 and V is TRBV7-9, with a possible D match to TRBD1 (6 bases). The CDR3 loop spans 14 amino acids. The V end was cut by 4 bases, the J end by 11 bases, with 18 bases between. CDR1 and CDR2 from the germline V gene are SEHNR and FQNEAQ (reference sequence). The CDR3 bases are TGTGCCAGCAGCTCATCACAGGGTCATACGGCCCAGCATTTT. This encodes CASSSSQGHTAQHF.

The chain joins TRBV7-3 to TRBJ1-4; D gene ambiguous. V lost 3 bases, J lost 4 bases, and 12 bases lay in between. CDR1 and CDR2 (germline): SGHTA, FQGTGA. CDR3 length: 15 residues. CDR3 bases: TGTGCCAGCAGCTTGAAAGGCCAGTTTAATGAAAAACTGTTTTTT. It codes for CASSLKGQFNEKLFF.

This clonotype has a single count. The chain carries TRBV19 and TRBJ1-1; weak D call: TRBD1 (6 bases). The CDR3 covers 12 residues. V was cut by 8 bases and J by 5 bases, with 12 bases left in between. Germline V lookup: CDR1 LNHDA, CDR2 SQIVND (reference sequence). For the CDR3, the DNA is TGTGCCAGTGCAACAGGGAGGACTGAAGCTTTCTTT. This codes for CASATGRTEAFF.